The 30 T cell receptor beta chains below all came from one sample that was sequenced in a study of blood T cell repertoires in COVID-19. TCRdb's copy holds only in-frame clones and misses some; the assay was immunoSEQ multiplex PCR. The sample yields 75,000 to 90,000 clones, approximately 80% seen once. Sequenced: peripheral blood. Receptors originate from a woman in her forties with active or convalescent COVID-19.

The DNA of the CDR3 is TGTGCCAGCAGCTTCGACCCACAGGGCCAGCTGAATCAGCCCCAGCATTTT. It translates to CASSFDPQGQLNQPQHF. The chain recombines TRBV7-3 with TRBJ1-5; possibly TRBD1 for D (6 bases). V lost 3 bases, J lost 4 bases, and 19 bases lay in between. Per the germline V gene, CDR1 is SGHTA and CDR2 is FQGTGA. The CDR3 is 17 amino acids.

The V gene is TRBV27, the J gene TRBJ1-2; weak D call: TRBD1 (5 bases). There are 14 residues in the CDR3. Trimming left V 3 bases short and J 4 bases short, with 12 bases between. The germline CDR1 and CDR2 sequences are MNHEY and SMNVEV (reference sequence). This CDR3 reads CASSLQDTPYGYTF. CDR3 nucleotide sequence: TGTGCCAGCAGTTTGCAGGACACCCCCTATGGCTACACCTTC.

CDR3: CASSYGTANQQFF. The CDR3 bases are TGTGCCAGCAGCTATGGGACAGCAAATCAGCAGTTCTTC. The chain combines TRBV7-3 with TRBJ2-1, with TRBD1 identical over 7 bases. The trim removed 4 bases at V and 11 bases at J, leaving 8 bases unmatched. This CDR3 is built from 13 residues. Germline V CDR1 and CDR2: SGHTA, FQGTGA.

The rearrangement joins TRBV19 to TRBJ1-5; D is undetermined. CDR1 and CDR2 (germline): LNHDA, SQIVND (reference sequence). This CDR3 comprises 12 residues. Between the trimmed V and J ends, which lost 1 base and 6 bases, there was a span of 4 bases. The CDR3 DNA reads TGTGCCAGTAGTATAGTTAGTCAGCCCCAGCATTTT. It codes for CASSIVSQPQHF.

The chain employs TRBV24-1 and TRBJ2-2; maybe TRBD1 (5 bases). The V end was cut by 0 bases, the J end by 1 base, with 8 bases between. Germline-derived CDR1 and CDR2 are KGHDR and SFDVKD. This CDR3 region has 16 residues. DNA for the CDR3: TGTGCCACCAGTGATTTGCTAACAGGGAACACCGGGGAGCTGTTTTTT. The encoded protein is CATSDLLTGNTGELFF.

The genes are TRBV2 and TRBJ2-1; D possibly corresponds to TRBD1 (5 bases). In germline, CDR1 is SNHLY, CDR2 FYNNEI. The CDR3 length is 14 residues. V lost 5 bases, J lost 0 bases, and 8 bases lay in between. CDR3 in DNA: TGTGCCAGCAGTACAGGAAGCTCCTACAATGAGCAGTTCTTC. Its protein product is CASSTGSSYNEQFF.

V usage is TRBV19 and J usage is TRBJ1-5, with D possibly matching TRBD1 (5 bases). Trimming stripped 0 bases from V and 5 bases from J, with 8 bases between. The CDR3 has 14 residues. Germline values: CDR1 LNHDA, CDR2 SQIVND (reference sequence). The CDR3 loop is CASSIDLGDQPQHF. In nucleotides, the CDR3 is TGTGCCAGTAGTATAGATCTAGGGGATCAGCCCCAGCATTTT. Together with reference TRBV19 and TRBJ1-5, the CDR3 gives the full variable domain: DGGITQSPKYLFRKEGQNVTLSCEQNLNHDAMYWYRQDPGQGLRLIYYSQIVNDFQKGDIAEGYSVSREKKESFPLTVTSAQKNPTAFYLCASSIDLGDQPQHFGDGTRLSIL.

This clone was detected only a few times. The J gene is TRBJ1-5, the V gene TRBV27; TRBD1 is a possible D gene (6 bases). Trimming left V 3 bases short and J 6 bases short, with 15 bases between. Looked up from germline, CDR1 is MNHEY and CDR2 is SMNVEV (reference sequence). The CDR3 runs 15 residues. The CDR3 loop reads CASSFLAGAGQPQHF. The CDR3 DNA reads as TGTGCCAGCAGTTTTCTTGCAGGGGCGGGTCAGCCCCAGCATTTT.

This chain joins TRBV28 and TRBJ1-3; 7 bases fit TRBD1. V dropped 1 base and J dropped 0; count of bases not matched to a gene: 9. Germline V gives CDR1 MDHEN, CDR2 SYDVKM. The CDR3 runs to 18 residues. CDR3 in amino acids: CASSLFGGQSSSGNTIYF. In DNA form, the CDR3 reads TGTGCCAGCAGTTTATTCGGGGGACAGTCCTCCTCTGGAAACACCATATATTTT.

In its sample, this clone was seen many times. V is TRBV28 and J is TRBJ2-2; D is perhaps TRBD1 (6 bases). Germline loops: CDR1 MDHEN, CDR2 SYDVKM. The V end was cut by 1 base, the J end by 6 bases, with 12 bases between. The CDR3 totals 15 residues. The CDR3 region is CASSLFGGFAGELFF. In DNA, the CDR3 is TGTGCCAGCAGTTTATTTGGGGGCTTTGCCGGGGAGCTGTTTTTT.

A word on this clone: At the DNA level, this CDR3 is encoded by other sequences in the same sample as well. The DNA for the CDR3 is TGTGCCAGCTTTCCCGGGGGCACCGGGGAGCTGTTTTTT. This sequence encodes CASFPGGTGELFF. This rearrangement joins TRBV18 to TRBJ2-2; possible D gene TRBD2, 6 bases. Germline V CDR1 and CDR2: KGHSH, LQKENI. V shed 7 bases and J shed 4 bases, with 10 bases lying between them. The CDR3 has 13 amino acids.

This sequence joins TRBV18 and TRBJ1-2; D unclear. Per germline, CDR1 KGHSH and CDR2 LQKENI. The CDR3 length is 13 residues. The V and J ends lost 4 bases and 4 bases respectively, with 10 bases between them. CDR3 bases: TGTGCCAGCTCACTGCAGGAAGGCTATGGCTACACCTTC. Protein product: CASSLQEGYGYTF.

This clone was seen only once. V is TRBV9 and J is TRBJ2-6; TRBD1 is a possible D gene (5 bases). CDR3 length: 17 residues. V dropped 1 base and J dropped 2 bases, with 13 bases sitting between them. From germline, CDR1 is SGDLS and CDR2 YYNGEE. CDR3 sequence reads: CASSVREGAAGANVLTF. The CDR3 DNA reads as TGTGCCAGCAGCGTAAGAGAAGGGGCGGCTGGGGCCAACGTCCTGACTTTC.

V is TRBV11-3 and J is TRBJ1-4; D gene unclear. V was trimmed by 3 bases and J by 10 bases, leaving 12 bases between them. This CDR3 is 13 amino acids long. Germline CDR1 reads SGHNT; CDR2 reads YENEEA. CDR3 loop: CASSLVSYGKLFF. For the CDR3, the DNA is TGTGCCAGCAGCTTGGTCAGTTATGGAAAACTGTTTTTT. The variable domain in full, with the rest retrieved from reference TRBV11-3 and TRBJ1-4, is EAGVVQSPRYKIIEKKQPVAFWCNPISGHNTLYWYLQNLGQGPELLIRYENEEAVDDSQLPKDRFSAERLKGVDSTLKIQPAELGDSAVYLCASSLVSYGKLFFGSGTQLSVL.

The genes are TRBV27 and TRBJ2-7; 8 bases align to TRBD1. The junction had 1 base not matched to a gene; V was cut back by 3 bases and J by 3 bases. The length of the CDR3 is 13 residues. CDR1 is MNHEY and CDR2 is SMNVEV in the germline V gene (reference sequence). DNA for the CDR3: TGTGCCAGCAGTTTCGGGACAGGCTACGAGCAGTACTTC. Residues: CASSFGTGYEQYF.

This clone was picked up one time. The rearrangement joins TRBV6-4 to TRBJ2-1; 9 nucleotides align to TRBD2. J lost 7 bases, V lost 0 bases, and 4 bases had no gene match. The CDR3 sequence is 15 residues long. Germline CDR1 and CDR2: MRHNA and SNTAGT. The chain's CDR3 is CASSDSLAGSNEQFF. DNA of the CDR3: TGTGCCAGCAGTGACTCGCTAGCGGGATCAAATGAGCAGTTCTTC.

This chain links TRBV21-1 with TRBJ1-2; the D call of TRBD1 is as the table states it, not checked on the DNA. TRBV21-1 corresponds to a pseudogene. The CDR3 is 14 amino acids. CDR3 bases: TGTGCCAGCAGCATTACCGGGACAGAAGATGGCTACACCTTC. Residues: CASSITGTEDGYTF.

The chain joins TRBV7-9 to TRBJ2-7, with 11 bases aligning to TRBD2. Germline CDR1 and CDR2: SEHNR and FQNEAQ (reference sequence). This CDR3 has 14 amino acids. The ends lost 4 bases at V and 6 bases at J; junction bases unmatched: 5. CDR3 loop: CASSSGLAGGEQYF. In DNA form, the CDR3 reads TGTGCCAGCAGCTCCGGACTAGCGGGTGGCGAGCAGTACTTC.

V is TRBV19 and J is TRBJ1-1; maybe TRBD1 (5 bases). V was clipped by 10 bases and J by 6 bases, with 18 bases between them. This CDR3 comprises 13 residues. In germline, CDR1 is LNHDA, CDR2 SQIVND (reference sequence). CDR3 loop: CAIREGREAEAFF. The DNA for the CDR3 is TGTGCCATAAGAGAGGGGAGGGAGGCTGAAGCTTTCTTT.

The genes are TRBV6-2 or TRBV6-3 and TRBJ1-5; D is perhaps TRBD1 (6 bases). CDR3 length: 15 amino acids. V dropped 2 bases and J dropped 2 bases, with 10 bases sitting between them. Germline V lookup: CDR1 MNHEY, CDR2 SVGEGT. The CDR3 DNA sequence: TGTGCCAGCAGTTACGGGTCAGGGGGCAATCAGCCCCAGCATTTT. This sequence encodes CASSYGSGGNQPQHF.

This clone appeared once. This chain links TRBV7-2 with TRBJ2-7; no firm D call. V gave up 3 bases and J gave up 3 bases, with 6 bases separating them. CDR1 SGHTA and CDR2 FQGNSA come from the germline V gene. The CDR3 consists of 12 residues. CDR3 DNA: TGTGCCAGCAGCTTTAGTGGCTACGAGCAGTACTTC. Residues: CASSFSGYEQYF.

This clone is hyperexpanded by share. This rearrangement joins TRBV7-8 to TRBJ1-6, with TRBD1 matching 8 bases. V dropped 2 bases and J dropped 4; count of bases not matched to a gene: 7. The CDR3 has 17 amino acids. Germline CDR1 and CDR2: SGHVS and FQNEAQ. The CDR3 loop is CASSLYEGQAYNSPLHF. CDR3 in DNA: TGTGCCAGCAGCTTATACGAGGGACAGGCGTATAATTCACCCCTCCACTTT. The full variable domain, in which reference TRBV7-8 and TRBJ1-6 provide the parts outside the CDR3, is GAGVSQSPRYKVAKRGQDVALRCDPISGHVSLFWYQQALGQGPEFLTYFQNEAQLDKSGLPSDRFFAERPEGSVSTLKIQRTQQEDSAVYLCASSLYEGQAYNSPLHFGNGTRLTVT.

V is TRBV28 and J is TRBJ1-1; TRBD1 matches 7 bases. Germline V gene data show CDR1 as MDHEN and CDR2 as SYDVKM. The CDR3 sequence is 14 residues long. V shed 3 bases, J shed 9 bases, and the junction held 10 bases outside the gene matches. The CDR3: CASSFPSEQGKAFF. The DNA for the CDR3 is TGTGCCAGCAGTTTTCCATCTGAACAGGGGAAAGCTTTCTTT.

The CDR3 bases are TGCAGCGTGCGACAGTCCATGAACACTGAAGCTTTCTTT. The encoded protein is CSVRQSMNTEAFF. This sequence joins TRBV29-1 and TRBJ1-1; a possible D gene is TRBD1 (5 bases). CDR3 size: 13 residues. V lost 6 bases to trimming and J lost 0 bases, with 11 bases between them. Germline CDR1 SQVTM, CDR2 ANQGSEA.

In its sample, this clone was seen once. The chain couples TRBV18 to TRBJ1-5; D may be TRBD1 (6 bases). The ends were cut back, 3 bases at V and 0 bases at J, with 12 bases in the middle. This CDR3 region has 16 residues. CDR1 and CDR2 from the germline V gene are KGHSH and LQKENI. As DNA, the CDR3 is TGTGCCAGCTCACCGCCCGGGACACTTAGCAATCAGCCCCAGCATTTT. This gives the protein CASSPPGTLSNQPQHF.

The V gene is TRBV19, the J gene TRBJ1-3, with a tentative D call TRBD1 (5 bases). The CDR3 runs 14 residues. Trimming stripped 7 bases from V and 9 bases from J, with 19 bases between. The V gene's germline CDR1 is LNHDA and CDR2 SQIVND (reference sequence). CDR3: CASTLSGIRATIYF. CDR3 in DNA: TGTGCCAGTACCCTCAGCGGGATCAGGGCCACCATATATTTT.

The rearrangement joins TRBV18 to TRBJ1-4; 10 nucleotides match TRBD1. Trimming removed 0 bases from V and 8 bases from J; junction bases left unmatched: 9. Germline V gene data show CDR1 as KGHSH and CDR2 as LQKENI. The CDR3 loop spans 17 amino acids. CDR3 DNA: TGTGCCAGCTCACCACCCGTGACAGGGGGCTCGAGAGAAAAACTGTTTTTT. Translation gives CASSPPVTGGSREKLFF.

The gene calls are TRBV27 and TRBJ2-2; tentative D call: TRBD1 (5 bases). This CDR3 contains 15 residues. Germline V CDR1 and CDR2: MNHEY, SMNVEV (reference sequence). V lost 7 bases and J 4 bases, leaving 16 bases between the germline ends. CDR3 loop: CASTQGDRRTGELFF. The CDR3 DNA reads TGTGCCAGCACCCAAGGGGATAGGCGCACCGGGGAGCTGTTTTTT.

This sequence joins TRBV5-4 and TRBJ2-2; 15 nucleotides match TRBD2. The CDR3 has 17 amino acids. Per the germline V gene, CDR1 is SGHNT and CDR2 is YYREEE (reference sequence). After removal of 4 bases from V and 5 bases from J, the junction contained 6 bases not matched to a gene. This CDR3 is CASSAGTSGRNTGELFF. The CDR3 nucleotides read TGTGCCAGCAGCGCCGGGACTAGCGGGAGGAATACCGGGGAGCTGTTTTTT.

The chain couples TRBV9 to TRBJ2-7; a possible D gene is TRBD2 (6 bases). Germline CDR1 and CDR2: SGDLS and YYNGEE. The CDR3 spans 13 residues. The V gene lost 3 bases and the J gene lost 6 bases, with 13 bases spanning the gap. Here the CDR3 reads CASSAGYGGEQYF. The CDR3 DNA reads TGTGCCAGCAGCGCCGGGTACGGGGGCGAGCAGTACTTC.